These 3 T cell receptor beta chains came from one sample sequenced in a study of long-term antiretroviral therapy in people with HIV. Survey-level immunoSEQ v3.0 assays were run. The method was immunoSEQ multiplex PCR; TCRdb's version includes in-frame clones alone and lacks a portion of them. Of roughly 20,000 clones listed, under 90% were seen once; the top ten hold almost 3.5%. The material sequenced was unsorted PBMCs, taken 1.9 years after starting antiretroviral therapy. The receptors shown here come from a woman aged 45 to 65 with HIV.

The rearrangement joins TRBV11-2 to TRBJ1-2; tentatively, D is TRBD1 (5 bases). The CDR3 covers 16 residues. The ends were cut back, 3 bases at V and 0 bases at J, with 14 bases in the middle. CDR1 and CDR2 (germline): SGHAT, FQNNGV. The CDR3 loop reads CASSFGGVTANYGYTF. The DNA of the CDR3 is TGTGCCAGCAGCTTCGGGGGTGTAACAGCTAACTATGGCTACACCTTC.

The chain links TRBV7-9 to TRBJ2-1; 9 bases match TRBD2. The CDR3 spans 19 residues. CDR1 and CDR2 (germline): SEHNR, FQNEAQ (reference sequence). The J segment lost 0 bases and the V segment lost 5 bases, leaving 14 bases of the junction unmatched. The chain's CDR3 is CASSPSLAGGTSSYNEQFF. The DNA for the CDR3 is TGTGCCAGCAGCCCATCCCTGGCGGGGGGGACCAGCTCCTACAATGAGCAGTTCTTC.

This clone appeared a single time. J is TRBJ2-1 and V is TRBV11-2; TRBD2 matches at 7 bases. The germline V gene encodes CDR1 SGHAT and CDR2 FQNNGV. The CDR3 extends over 16 amino acids. The J segment lost 5 bases and the V segment lost 0 bases, leaving 7 bases of the junction unmatched. CDR3 amino acids: CASSLDSGGVDNEQFF. The CDR3 nucleotides are TGTGCCAGCAGCTTAGATTCTGGGGGGGTCGACAATGAGCAGTTCTTC.